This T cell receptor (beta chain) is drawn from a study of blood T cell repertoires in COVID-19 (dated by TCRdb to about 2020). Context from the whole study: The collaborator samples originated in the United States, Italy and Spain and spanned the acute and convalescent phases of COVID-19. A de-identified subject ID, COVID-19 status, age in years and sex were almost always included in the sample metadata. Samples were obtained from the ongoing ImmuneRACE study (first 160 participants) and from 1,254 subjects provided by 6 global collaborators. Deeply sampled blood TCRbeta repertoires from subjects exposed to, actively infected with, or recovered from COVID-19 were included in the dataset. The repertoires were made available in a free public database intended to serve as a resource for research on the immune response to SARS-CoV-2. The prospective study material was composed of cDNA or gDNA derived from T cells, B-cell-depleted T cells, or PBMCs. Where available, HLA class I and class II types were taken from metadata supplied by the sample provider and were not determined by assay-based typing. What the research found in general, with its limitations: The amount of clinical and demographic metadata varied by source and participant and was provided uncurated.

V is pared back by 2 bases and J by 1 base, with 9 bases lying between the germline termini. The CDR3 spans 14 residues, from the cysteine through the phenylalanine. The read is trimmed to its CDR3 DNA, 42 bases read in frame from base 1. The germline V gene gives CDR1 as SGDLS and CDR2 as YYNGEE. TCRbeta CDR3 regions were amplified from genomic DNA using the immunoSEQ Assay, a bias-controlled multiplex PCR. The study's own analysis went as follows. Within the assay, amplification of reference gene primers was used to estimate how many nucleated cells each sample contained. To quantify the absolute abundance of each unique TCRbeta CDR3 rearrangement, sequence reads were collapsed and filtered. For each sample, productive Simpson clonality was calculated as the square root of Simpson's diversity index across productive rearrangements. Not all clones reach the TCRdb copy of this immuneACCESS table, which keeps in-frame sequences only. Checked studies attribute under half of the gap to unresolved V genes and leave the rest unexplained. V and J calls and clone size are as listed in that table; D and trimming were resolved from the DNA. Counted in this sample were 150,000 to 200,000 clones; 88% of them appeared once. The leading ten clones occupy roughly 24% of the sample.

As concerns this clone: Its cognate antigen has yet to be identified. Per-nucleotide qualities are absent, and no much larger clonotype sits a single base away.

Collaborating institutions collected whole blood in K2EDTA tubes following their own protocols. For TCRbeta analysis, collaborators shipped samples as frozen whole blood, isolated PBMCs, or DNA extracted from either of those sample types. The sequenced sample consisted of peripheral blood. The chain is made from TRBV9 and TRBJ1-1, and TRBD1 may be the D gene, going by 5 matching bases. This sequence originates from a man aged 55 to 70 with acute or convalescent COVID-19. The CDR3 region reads CASSVDIRNTEAFF. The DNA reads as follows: TGTGCCAGCAGCGTGGACATCAGGAACACTGAAGCTTTCTTT.